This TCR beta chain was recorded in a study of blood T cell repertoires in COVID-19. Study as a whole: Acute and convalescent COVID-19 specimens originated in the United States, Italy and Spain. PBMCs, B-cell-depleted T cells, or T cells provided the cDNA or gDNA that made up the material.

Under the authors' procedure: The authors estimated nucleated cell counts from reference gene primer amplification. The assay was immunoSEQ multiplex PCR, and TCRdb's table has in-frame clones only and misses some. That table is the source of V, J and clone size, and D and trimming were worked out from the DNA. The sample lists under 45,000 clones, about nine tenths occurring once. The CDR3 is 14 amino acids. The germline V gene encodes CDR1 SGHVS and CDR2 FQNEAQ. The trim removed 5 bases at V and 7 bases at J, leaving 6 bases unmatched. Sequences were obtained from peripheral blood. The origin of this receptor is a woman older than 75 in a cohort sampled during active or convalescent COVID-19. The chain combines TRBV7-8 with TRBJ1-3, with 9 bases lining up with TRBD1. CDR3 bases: TGTGCCAGCAGCCAGGGACAGGGTGGGAACACCATATATTTT. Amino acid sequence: CASSQGQGGNTIYF.